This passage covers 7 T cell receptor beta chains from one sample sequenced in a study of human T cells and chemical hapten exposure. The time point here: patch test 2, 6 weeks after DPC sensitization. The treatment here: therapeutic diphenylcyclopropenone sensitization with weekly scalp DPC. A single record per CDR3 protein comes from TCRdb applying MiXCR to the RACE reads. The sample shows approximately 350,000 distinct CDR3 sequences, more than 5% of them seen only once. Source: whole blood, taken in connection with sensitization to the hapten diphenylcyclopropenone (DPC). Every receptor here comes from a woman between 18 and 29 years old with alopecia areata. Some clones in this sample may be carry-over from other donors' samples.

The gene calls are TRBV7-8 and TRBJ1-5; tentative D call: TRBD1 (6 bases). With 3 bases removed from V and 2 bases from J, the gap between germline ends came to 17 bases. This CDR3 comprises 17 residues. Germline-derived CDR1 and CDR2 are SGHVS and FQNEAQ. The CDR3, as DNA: TGTGCCAGCAGCTTCACAGGGCACCGTCAGCGCAATCAGCCCCAGCATTTT. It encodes CASSFTGHRQRNQPQHF.

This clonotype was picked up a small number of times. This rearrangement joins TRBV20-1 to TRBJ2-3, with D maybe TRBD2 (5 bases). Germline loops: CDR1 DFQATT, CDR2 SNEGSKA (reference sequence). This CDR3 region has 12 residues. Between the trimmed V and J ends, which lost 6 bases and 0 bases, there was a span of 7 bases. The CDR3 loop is CSAQRSTDTQYF. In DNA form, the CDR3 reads TGCAGTGCGCAGCGGAGCACAGATACGCAGTATTTT.

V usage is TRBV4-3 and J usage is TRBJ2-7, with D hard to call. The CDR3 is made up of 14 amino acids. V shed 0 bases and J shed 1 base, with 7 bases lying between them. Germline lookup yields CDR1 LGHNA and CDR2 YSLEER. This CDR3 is CASSQDRSSYEQYF. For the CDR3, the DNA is TGCGCCAGCAGCCAAGATCGAAGTTCCTACGAGCAGTACTTC.

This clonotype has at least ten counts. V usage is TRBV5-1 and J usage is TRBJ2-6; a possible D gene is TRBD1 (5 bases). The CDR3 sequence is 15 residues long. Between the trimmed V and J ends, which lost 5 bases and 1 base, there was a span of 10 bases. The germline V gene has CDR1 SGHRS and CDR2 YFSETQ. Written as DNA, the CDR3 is TGCGCCAGCAGTCCAGGGAAGTCTGGGGCCAACGTCCTGACTTTC. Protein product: CASSPGKSGANVLTF.

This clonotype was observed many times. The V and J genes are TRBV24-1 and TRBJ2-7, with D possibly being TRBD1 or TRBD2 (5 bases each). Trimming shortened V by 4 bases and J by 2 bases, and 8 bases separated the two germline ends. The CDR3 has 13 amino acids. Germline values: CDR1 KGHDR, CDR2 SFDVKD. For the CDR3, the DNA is TGTGCCACCAGTGACCGGGACCCCTACGAGCAGTACTTC. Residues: CATSDRDPYEQYF.

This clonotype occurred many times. The CDR3 here is CARSVGNEQFF. The CDR3 bases are TGTGCCAGGAGTGTAGGGAATGAGCAGTTCTTC. The V call is TRBV4-2, the J call TRBJ2-1, with D hard to call. V was trimmed by 9 bases and J by 7 bases, leaving 10 bases between them. Germline loops: CDR1 LGHNA, CDR2 YNFKEQ. This CDR3 is built from 11 residues.

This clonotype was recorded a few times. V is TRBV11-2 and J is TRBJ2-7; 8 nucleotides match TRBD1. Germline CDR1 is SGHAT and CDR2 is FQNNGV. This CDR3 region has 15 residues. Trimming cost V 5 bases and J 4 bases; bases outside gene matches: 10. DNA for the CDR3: TGTGCCAGCAGCCCTCGGACAGGGATGCAATACGAGCAGTACTTC. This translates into CASSPRTGMQYEQYF.